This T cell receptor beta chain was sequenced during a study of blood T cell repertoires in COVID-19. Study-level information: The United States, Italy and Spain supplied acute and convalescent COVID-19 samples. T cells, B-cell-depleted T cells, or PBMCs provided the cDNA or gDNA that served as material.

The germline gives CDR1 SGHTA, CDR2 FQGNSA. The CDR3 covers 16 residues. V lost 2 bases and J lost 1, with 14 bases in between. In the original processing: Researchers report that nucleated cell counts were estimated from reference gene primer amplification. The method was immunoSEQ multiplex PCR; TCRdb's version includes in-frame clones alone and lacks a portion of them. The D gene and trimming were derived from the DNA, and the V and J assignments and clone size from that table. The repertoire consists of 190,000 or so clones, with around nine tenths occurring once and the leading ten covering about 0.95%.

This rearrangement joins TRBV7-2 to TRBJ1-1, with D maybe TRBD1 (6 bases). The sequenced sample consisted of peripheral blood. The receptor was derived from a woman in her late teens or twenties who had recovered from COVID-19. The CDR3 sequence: CASSLRSGASNTEAFF. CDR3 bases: TGTGCCAGCAGCTTAAGGTCAGGGGCCTCGAACACTGAAGCTTTCTTT.